A selection of T cell receptor beta chains follows, all from one sample in a study of T-cell memory formation after mild COVID-19. TCRdb independently ran MiXCR on the 5' RACE reads; one entry per CDR3 protein. The table records about 470,000 distinct CDR3 sequences, more than 20% of them present only once. Sequencing was done on a sample of PBMCs or a T cell subset sorted from them (not recorded which). These receptors came from an adult woman who had mild COVID-19 (a few samples of this study predate the infection). Cell type and time point are not known. The CDR3 runs from the conserved cysteine through the conserved F or W. D genes are given only for firm matches. Rows give clone size only sometimes, using once, few, many, or a class for an expanded clone.

V: TRBV7-8; size: -; D: TRBD2; J: TRBJ2-7; DNA: TGTGCCAGCAGCTTAGAGACTAGCGGGGGGCCAACCTACGAGCAGTACTTC; CDR3: CASSLETSGGPTYEQYF
V: TRBV24-1; size: few; D: TRBD1; J: TRBJ2-1; DNA: TGTGCCACCGAAAAACAGGGGGGTCTTATCAATGAGCAGTTCTTC; CDR3: CATEKQGGLINEQFF
V: TRBV7-2; size: -; D: -; J: TRBJ2-4; DNA: TGTGCCAGCAGCTTAGGCGGGGGCCTGAAAAACATTCAGTACTTC; CDR3: CASSLGGGLKNIQYF
V: TRBV4-2; size: -; D: -; J: TRBJ1-2; DNA: TGTGCCAGCAGCCAAGATAAGGTTGTGGCAAGGGGATTTAACTATGGCTACACCTTC; CDR3: CASSQDKVVARGFNYGYTF
V: TRBV12-3/TRBV12-4; size: few; D: -; J: TRBJ1-2; DNA: TGTGCCAGCAGTGCACCGGGACCGATAAACTATGGCTACACCTTC; CDR3: CASSAPGPINYGYTF
V: TRBV5-6; size: few; D: TRBD1; J: TRBJ2-1; DNA: TGTGCCAGTTCTCAGTACCAGGGGGACAATGAGCAGTTCTTC; CDR3: CASSQYQGDNEQFF
V: TRBV5-1; size: -; D: TRBD1; J: TRBJ1-4; DNA: TGCGCCAGCAGCTTGGATACAGGGGGCGGATATGAAAAACTGTTTTTT; CDR3: CASSLDTGGGYEKLFF
V: TRBV10-3; size: -; D: TRBD2; J: TRBJ2-5; DNA: TGTGCCATCAGTGGTCGGCGGGGGGTCGAGGAGACCCAGTACTTC; CDR3: CAISGRRGVEETQYF
V: TRBV20-1; size: few; D: -; J: TRBJ2-5; DNA: TGCAGTGCAGACCGTAACCGGGAGACCCAGTACTTC; CDR3: CSADRNRETQYF
V: TRBV14; size: few; D: -; J: TRBJ1-2; DNA: TGTGCCAGCAGCCAAGTCGCAAATGGTTACACCTTC; CDR3: CASSQVANGYTF
V: TRBV12-3/TRBV12-4; size: once; D: -; J: TRBJ2-2; DNA: TGTGCCAGCAGTTTATATGCGGGGGGGGAGCTGTTTTTT; CDR3: CASSLYAGGELFF
V: TRBV15; size: -; D: -; J: TRBJ1-2; DNA: TGTGCCGTCGGATATCAGGGTCTGGATGGCTACACCTTC; CDR3: CAVGYQGLDGYTF
V: TRBV19; size: -; D: -; J: TRBJ2-2; DNA: TGTGCCAGCCTCCAACCAGGGACTTTACACACCGGGGAGCTGTTTTTT; CDR3: CASLQPGTLHTGELFF
V: TRBV20-1; size: -; D: -; J: TRBJ1-5; DNA: TGCAGTGCTAGAGGGCCAGGGTACAATCAGCCCCAGCATTTT; CDR3: CSARGPGYNQPQHF
V: TRBV12-3/TRBV12-4; size: many; D: -; J: TRBJ2-7; DNA: TGTGCCAGCAGCTTGGGGTGGGTAAGCTCCTACGAGCAGTACTTC; CDR3: CASSLGWVSSYEQYF
V: TRBV24-1; size: few; D: TRBD2; J: TRBJ2-4; DNA: TGTGCCACCAGGAGCGGGAGAAATGACATTCAGTACTTC; CDR3: CATRSGRNDIQYF
V: TRBV6-4; size: -; D: -; J: TRBJ2-7; DNA: TGTGCCAGCAGTACGGCAGGTCTGGAGTACTTC; CDR3: CASSTAGLEYF
V: TRBV12-3/TRBV12-4; size: -; D: -; J: TRBJ1-5; DNA: TGTGCCAGCAGTTTAAAGGATAGCAATCAGCCCCAGCATTTT; CDR3: CASSLKDSNQPQHF
V: TRBV5-1; size: -; D: -; J: TRBJ2-5; DNA: TGCGCCAGCACTGGGGGGCCACCCTCCGGCACCCAGTACTTC; CDR3: CASTGGPPSGTQYF
V: TRBV29-1; size: -; D: -; J: TRBJ1-2; DNA: TGCAGCGCCCTGGGAGGGTATGGCTACACCTTC; CDR3: CSALGGYGYTF
V: TRBV11-2; size: -; D: -; J: TRBJ2-5; DNA: TGTGCCAGCAGCTCGGAAATCAGGAGGGGAGAGACCCAGTACTTC; CDR3: CASSSEIRRGETQYF
V: TRBV15; size: few; D: TRBD2; J: TRBJ2-7; DNA: TGTGCCACCAGCAGAGGCCAGTTAGGGAGGGACGAGCAGTACTTC; CDR3: CATSRGQLGRDEQYF
V: TRBV20-1; size: many; D: -; J: TRBJ2-6; DNA: TGCAGTGCTAGCCCGGGACACTCATCCTCTGGGGCCAACGTCCTGACTTTC; CDR3: CSASPGHSSSGANVLTF
V: TRBV29-1; size: few; D: TRBD1; J: TRBJ2-3; DNA: TGCAGCGTTGAAGATCGTTCTCAGGGGGAGTTGGCAGATACGCAGTATTTT; CDR3: CSVEDRSQGELADTQYF
V: TRBV7-9; size: -; D: TRBD1; J: TRBJ2-3; DNA: TGTGCCAGCAGCCCGGGACAGTCTTCCGATACGCAGTATTTT; CDR3: CASSPGQSSDTQYF
V: TRBV7-8; size: -; D: -; J: TRBJ1-2; DNA: TGTGCCAGCAGCTCCCCTTACCCGACAGGCGGGATCTATGGCTACACCTTC; CDR3: CASSSPYPTGGIYGYTF
V: TRBV18; size: -; D: -; J: TRBJ2-5; DNA: TGTGCCAGCTCACCACCAAGACAGCCGTACCAAGAGACCCAGTACTTC; CDR3: CASSPPRQPYQETQYF
V: TRBV4-1; size: -; D: TRBD1; J: TRBJ2-7; DNA: TGCGCCAGCAGCCTAAATGGGGCAGGGGGCACCGAGCAGTACTTC; CDR3: CASSLNGAGGTEQYF
V: TRBV6-6; size: -; D: TRBD1; J: TRBJ2-6; DNA: TGTGCCAGCAGAACTAACCGGGACAGGGACTCTGGGGCCAACGTCCTGACTTTC; CDR3: CASRTNRDRDSGANVLTF
V: TRBV9; size: -; D: TRBD1; J: TRBJ2-6; DNA: TGTGCCAGCAGCCCCGGACAGGGAAACTCTGGGGCCAACGTCCTGACTTTC; CDR3: CASSPGQGNSGANVLTF
V: TRBV28; size: few; D: TRBD2; J: TRBJ2-7; DNA: TGTGCCAGCAGTTTTCCCGGTGGCGGGAGGGCCGGGGGCGAGCAGTACTTC; CDR3: CASSFPGGGRAGGEQYF
V: TRBV19; size: few; D: -; J: TRBJ2-2; DNA: TGTGCCAGTAGTATTGGAGGAAACACCGGGGAGCTGTTTTTT; CDR3: CASSIGGNTGELFF
V: TRBV5-6; size: -; D: -; J: TRBJ1-2; DNA: TGTGCCAGCAGCTCCACGCACGCGGAAGGGTATTATGGCTACACCTTC; CDR3: CASSSTHAEGYYGYTF
V: TRBV7-9; size: -; D: -; J: TRBJ1-4; DNA: TGTGCCAGCAGCTTACTGAGGTCGGCCGCAACGGAAAAACTGTTTTTT; CDR3: CASSLLRSAATEKLFF
V: TRBV14; size: -; D: TRBD2; J: TRBJ2-3; DNA: TGTGCCAGCAGCCAAGACTATCTAGCGGGAGCCACAGATACGCAGTATTTT; CDR3: CASSQDYLAGATDTQYF
V: TRBV11-2; size: -; D: -; J: TRBJ2-3; DNA: TGTGCCAGCAGCTTATGGATGATCACAGATACGCAGTATTTT; CDR3: CASSLWMITDTQYF
V: TRBV6-6; size: -; D: -; J: TRBJ2-4; DNA: TGTGCCAGCAGTGAAGGAGGCAAAAACATTCAGTACTTC; CDR3: CASSEGGKNIQYF
V: TRBV7-6; size: few; D: -; J: TRBJ1-2; DNA: TGTGCCAGCAGCCTTGGGATATCCTATGGCTACACCTTC; CDR3: CASSLGISYGYTF